These 32 T cell receptor beta chains were sequenced from one sample in a study of blood T cell repertoires in COVID-19. Method: immunoSEQ multiplex PCR; TCRdb's copy keeps in-frame clones and lacks some. This table has 110,000 or so clones, about 83% appearing once. The sample taken for sequencing was peripheral blood. The source of these receptors is a man in his 70s with acute or convalescent COVID-19.

The chain has TRBV19 and TRBJ2-3; D is perhaps TRBD1 (5 bases). The ends were cut back, 1 base at V and 2 bases at J, with 7 bases in the middle. The germline CDR1 and CDR2 sequences are LNHDA and SQIVND (reference sequence). The CDR3 runs 14 residues. The CDR3: CASSIATATDTQYF. In DNA, the CDR3 is TGTGCCAGTAGTATAGCGACAGCCACAGATACGCAGTATTTT.

This clone was seen a few times. Other nucleotide sequences in the sample specify the same CDR3. V and J are TRBV18 and TRBJ1-5, with D unresolved. This CDR3 is built from 14 residues. Trimming removed 2 bases from V and 0 bases from J, with 5 bases in between. Per the germline V gene, CDR1 is KGHSH and CDR2 is LQKENI. CDR3 amino acids: CASSPTYSNQPQHF. CDR3 sequence (DNA): TGTGCCAGCTCACCAACATATAGCAATCAGCCCCAGCATTTT.

The CDR3 loop is CASSMRGLAGPPLYNEQFF. CDR3 coding DNA: TGTGCCAGTAGTATGCGGGGACTAGCGGGCCCCCCTCTCTACAATGAGCAGTTCTTC. The gene calls are TRBV19 and TRBJ2-1; 12 bases align to TRBD2. After removal of 3 bases from V and 3 bases from J, the junction contained 12 bases not matched to a gene. This CDR3 spans 19 amino acids. Germline V gene data show CDR1 as LNHDA and CDR2 as SQIVND (reference sequence).

DNA of the CDR3: TGTGCCAGCAGCCAAAACCAGGGGTATAATTCACCCCTCCACTTT. This translates into CASSQNQGYNSPLHF. V gene TRBV4-2 combines with J gene TRBJ1-6; D may be TRBD1 (6 bases). From germline, CDR1 is LGHNA and CDR2 YNFKEQ. CDR3 size: 15 residues. Trimming shortened V by 2 bases and J by 4 bases, and 9 bases separated the two germline ends.

The chain is built from TRBV28 and TRBJ1-5; no reliable D call. The CDR3 contains 12 residues. V lost 8 bases to trimming and J lost 4 bases, with 9 bases between them. Per germline, CDR1 MDHEN and CDR2 SYDVKM. The CDR3 protein is CASERDNQPQHF. The CDR3 DNA reads as TGTGCCAGCGAGAGGGATAATCAGCCCCAGCATTTT.

The CDR3 DNA reads as TGTGCCAGCAGCCTCCGGGACAGGGACCGGGAGCAGTTCTTC. It yields the protein CASSLRDRDREQFF. The gene calls are TRBV27 and TRBJ2-1, with 9 positions matching TRBD1. CDR3 size: 14 residues. Unmatched junction bases numbered 10, after V lost 6 bases and J lost 10 bases. Looked up from germline, CDR1 is MNHEY and CDR2 is SMNVEV (reference sequence).

The gene calls are TRBV5-1 and TRBJ1-1, with 8 bases fitting TRBD1. The V gene end was trimmed by 4 bases and the J gene end by 5 bases; junction bases not matched to a gene: 13. Looked up from germline, CDR1 is SGHRS and CDR2 is YFSETQ. The length of the CDR3 is 16 residues. The CDR3 DNA reads TGCGCCAGCAGCGAAAACCCAGGGGGCGGTTATACTGAAGCTTTCTTT. Amino acids: CASSENPGGGYTEAFF.

The chain combines TRBV7-3 with TRBJ2-1; 8 nucleotides line up with TRBD2. The CDR3 loop spans 15 amino acids. The J segment lost 0 bases and the V segment lost 5 bases, leaving 3 bases of the junction unmatched. The V gene's germline CDR1 is SGHTA and CDR2 FQGTGA. CDR3 amino acids: CASSPTSGSYNEQFF. CDR3 coding DNA: TGTGCCAGCAGCCCTACTAGCGGCTCCTACAATGAGCAGTTCTTC.

The rearrangement links TRBV19 to TRBJ2-1, with TRBD2 matching over 8 bases. The CDR3 runs 15 residues. Germline V gene lookup returns CDR1 LNHDA and CDR2 SQIVND (reference sequence). V gave up 7 bases and J gave up 10 bases; unmatched junction bases: 15. CDR3 residues: CASIGSLAGGREQFF. The CDR3 DNA reads as TGTGCCAGTATTGGATCCTTGGCGGGAGGACGGGAGCAGTTCTTC.

The V and J genes are TRBV29-1 and TRBJ2-3; maybe TRBD1 (5 bases). CDR1 and CDR2 (germline): SQVTM, ANQGSEA. The length of the CDR3 is 14 residues. Trimming removed 6 bases from V and 1 base from J, with 14 bases in between. The CDR3 bases are TGCAGCGTCCGCCAGGGTTCCCGCACAGATACGCAGTATTTT. Its translation: CSVRQGSRTDTQYF.

The chain links TRBV9 to TRBJ1-1; possible D gene TRBD1, 6 bases. Trimming removed 3 bases from V and 4 bases from J, with 13 bases in between. The CDR3 spans 14 residues. The germline gives CDR1 SGDLS, CDR2 YYNGEE. CDR3 in DNA: TGTGCCAGCAGCGCCCAGGGGCTGAGCACTGAAGCTTTCTTT. Protein: CASSAQGLSTEAFF.

This rearrangement joins TRBV4-1 to TRBJ2-6; D not certain. The CDR3 sequence is 15 residues long. The germline gives CDR1 MGHRA, CDR2 YSYEKL. V shed 2 bases and J shed 0 bases, with 5 bases lying between them. In DNA form, the CDR3 reads TGCGCCAGCAGCCAACCGTACTCTGGGGCCAACGTCCTGACTTTC. Encoded protein: CASSQPYSGANVLTF.

The V gene is TRBV3-1 (or the pseudogene TRBV3-2), the J gene TRBJ1-6; 7 nucleotides match TRBD1. This CDR3 has 14 residues. Unmatched junction bases numbered 2, after V lost 1 base and J lost 8 bases. Germline V gene lookup returns CDR1 LGHDT and CDR2 YNNKEL (reference sequence). DNA of the CDR3: TGTGCCAGCAGCCAAGTCAGGGGGGATTCACCCCTCCACTTT. It encodes CASSQVRGDSPLHF.

This chain joins TRBV18 and TRBJ2-7, with TRBD2 matching 9 bases. CDR3 length equals 15 residues. The V segment lost 2 bases and the J segment 6 bases; nucleotides outside the gene matches: 8. The germline CDR1 and CDR2 sequences are KGHSH and LQKENI. In DNA, the CDR3 is TGTGCCAGCTCACCAAACGCCGTGACTAGCGGCGAGCAGTACTTC. This translates into CASSPNAVTSGEQYF.

The CDR3 loop is CASSPTLRLAEPLSYNEQFF. For the CDR3, the DNA is TGTGCCAGCAGCCCTACACTTCGCCTAGCGGAACCACTCTCCTACAATGAGCAGTTCTTC. The chain couples TRBV5-4 to TRBJ2-1; 7 nucleotides align to TRBD2. J gave up 0 bases and V 4 bases, and 19 bases lay outside the gene matches. From germline, CDR1 is SGHNT and CDR2 YYREEE (reference sequence). This CDR3 is built from 20 residues.

V and J are TRBV19 and TRBJ1-6; D not resolved. The CDR3 length is 15 residues. Germline loops: CDR1 LNHDA, CDR2 SQIVND (reference sequence). V lost 3 bases and J lost 8, with 14 bases in between. CDR3 sequence (DNA): TGTGCCAGTAGTATTGGCGACCTAGCACATTCACCCCTCCACTTT. This gives the protein CASSIGDLAHSPLHF.

This clone has a single count. V and J are TRBV7-3 and TRBJ2-3, with 9 bases matching TRBD2. This CDR3 contains 15 residues. Germline V lookup: CDR1 SGHTA, CDR2 FQGTGA. After removal of 5 bases from V and 0 bases from J, the junction contained 3 bases not matched to a gene. CDR3: CASSATSGSTDTQYF. CDR3 DNA: TGTGCCAGCAGCGCGACTAGCGGCAGCACAGATACGCAGTATTTT.

Only one count was recorded for this clone. The chain has TRBV12-5 and TRBJ2-4; D not certain. The germline V and J ends were trimmed by 3 bases and 4 bases, with 13 bases remaining between them. CDR1 and CDR2 from the germline V gene are LGHNT and FRNRAP. The CDR3 has 15 amino acids. CDR3 nucleotides: TGTGCTAGTGGTTTAAAGGCCAGGCAAAAAAACATTCAGTACTTC. Its translation is CASGLKARQKNIQYF.

This clone was observed a handful of times. The chain couples TRBV9 to TRBJ2-3, with 15 bases fitting TRBD2. This CDR3 has 20 amino acids. Germline V lookup: CDR1 SGDLS, CDR2 YYNGEE. The V segment lost 4 bases and the J segment 4 bases; nucleotides outside the gene matches: 16. The CDR3 coding sequence is TGTGCCAGCAGCCTCCGAGATAGGACTAGCGGGGGGGGAATGGCAGATACGCAGTATTTT. Its translation: CASSLRDRTSGGGMADTQYF.

This clone was seen a few times. The rearrangement uses TRBV11-2 and TRBJ1-6; a possible D gene is TRBD1 (6 bases). CDR1 and CDR2 (germline): SGHAT, FQNNGV. V was cut by 1 base and J by 10 bases, with 20 bases left in between. This CDR3 is 17 amino acids long. The CDR3 DNA sequence: TGTGCCAGCAGCTTAGGTGGACAGTTCCTCGGTTACTCACCCCTCCACTTT. It is translated as CASSLGGQFLGYSPLHF.

The V call is TRBV14, the J call TRBJ2-1; tentatively, D is TRBD2 (6 bases). Germline V gene sequence: CDR1 SGHDN, CDR2 FVKESK. V was clipped by 0 bases and J by 0 bases, with 12 bases between them. The CDR3 loop spans 17 amino acids. CDR3 DNA: TGTGCCAGCAGCCAAGATCAGACTAGTCGCTCCTACAATGAGCAGTTCTTC. This sequence encodes CASSQDQTSRSYNEQFF.

The chain combines TRBV15 with TRBJ2-3, with D maybe TRBD1 (5 bases). In germline, CDR1 is LNHNV, CDR2 YYDKDF (reference sequence). Trimming removed 1 base from V and 9 bases from J, with 11 bases in between. The CDR3 runs to 13 residues. The CDR3, as DNA: TGTGCCACCAGCAGAGGGCAGGGTGAGACGCAGTATTTT. This sequence encodes CATSRGQGETQYF. The complete variable domain, with remaining parts taken from reference TRBV15 and TRBJ2-3, reads DAMVIQNPRYQVTQFGKPVTLSCSQTLNHNVMYWYQQKSSQAPKLLFHYYDKDFNNEADTPDNFQSRRPNTSFCFLDIRSPGLGDTAMYLCATSRGQGETQYFGPGTRLTVL.

The V and J genes are TRBV28 and TRBJ2-7; TRBD1 is a possible D gene (6 bases). The germline V gene encodes CDR1 MDHEN and CDR2 SYDVKM. V gave up 6 bases and J gave up 6 bases, with 12 bases separating them. The CDR3 has 12 residues. CDR3 nucleotides: TGTGCCAGCAGCCAACAGGGTTCCGAGCAGTACTTC. Translated: CASSQQGSEQYF. Full variable domain (remainder filled in from reference TRBV28 and TRBJ2-7): DVKVTQSSRYLVKRTGEKVFLECVQDMDHENMFWYRQDPGLGLRLIYFSYDVKMKEKGDIPEGYSVSREKKERFSLILESASTNQTSMYLCASSQQGSEQYFGPGTRLTVT.

The gene calls are TRBV6-5 and TRBJ2-4, with TRBD1 identical over 7 bases. This CDR3 contains 16 residues. Germline CDR1 reads MNHEY; CDR2 reads SVGAGI. Trimming cost V 0 bases and J 0 bases; bases outside gene matches: 2. The DNA of the CDR3 is TGTGCCAGCAGTTACTCCGGGGACAGAGCCAAAAACATTCAGTACTTC. It codes for CASSYSGDRAKNIQYF.

The chain employs TRBV6-5 and TRBJ2-7; 7 bases line up with TRBD1. CDR3 length: 15 amino acids. The V gene end was trimmed by 5 bases and the J gene end by 0 bases; junction bases not matched to a gene: 7. CDR1 and CDR2 (germline): MNHEY, SVGAGI. The CDR3 here is CASSTPGQPSYEQYF. DNA of the CDR3: TGTGCCAGCAGTACGCCGGGACAGCCCTCCTACGAGCAGTACTTC.

The rearrangement links TRBV28 to TRBJ2-1, with TRBD2 matching 8 bases. Trimming cost V 6 bases and J 6 bases; bases outside gene matches: 4. CDR1 and CDR2 (germline): MDHEN, SYDVKM. This CDR3 spans 13 amino acids. For the CDR3, the DNA is TGTGCCAGCAGCCTAGCGGGTTCCAATGAGCAGTTCTTC. This sequence encodes CASSLAGSNEQFF.

This chain connects TRBV30 to TRBJ1-2, with TRBD1 identical over 9 bases. CDR1 and CDR2 from the germline V gene are GTSNPN and SVGIG (reference sequence). The V segment lost 4 bases and the J segment 7 bases; nucleotides outside the gene matches: 10. The CDR3 length is 14 residues. CDR3 coding DNA: TGTGCCTGGAACTTACTCGGGACAGGGCTTGGCTACACCTTC. Its protein product is CAWNLLGTGLGYTF.

The genes are TRBV19 and TRBJ2-1; possible D gene TRBD1, 5 bases. The CDR3 has 12 residues. Germline V lookup: CDR1 LNHDA, CDR2 SQIVND (reference sequence). The V end was cut by 5 bases, the J end by 5 bases, with 7 bases between. The CDR3 DNA follows: TGTGCCAGTAGTTCCAGGGACAATGAGCAGTTCTTC. It encodes CASSSRDNEQFF. The full variable domain, its missing parts supplied by reference TRBV19 and TRBJ2-1, is DGGITQSPKYLFRKEGQNVTLSCEQNLNHDAMYWYRQDPGQGLRLIYYSQIVNDFQKGDIAEGYSVSREKKESFPLTVTSAQKNPTAFYLCASSSRDNEQFFGPGTRLTVL.

Notes on this clone: An end of the junction does not agree with germline; a read error may underlie this. The chain recombines TRBV18 with TRBJ2-5; TRBD1 agrees at 7 bases. CDR3 length: 15 residues. From germline, CDR1 is KGHSH and CDR2 LQKENI. The DNA of the CDR3 is TGTGCCAGCTCGCCACAGGGGAACTACCAAGAGACCCAGTACTTC. Residues: CASSPQGNYQETQYF.

The chain recombines TRBV18 with TRBJ2-7; D not certain. This CDR3 is 13 amino acids long. V shed 2 bases and J shed 6 bases, with 11 bases lying between them. Germline loops: CDR1 KGHSH, CDR2 LQKENI. The CDR3 sequence is CASSPISLSEQYF. The CDR3 nucleotides read TGTGCCAGCTCACCAATTAGTTTATCCGAGCAGTACTTC.

This sequence joins TRBV2 and TRBJ2-5, with D maybe TRBD1 (7 bases). CDR1 and CDR2 (germline): SNHLY, FYNNEI. The V end lost 6 bases, the J end lost 5 bases, and 19 bases lay between the germline ends. CDR3 size: 15 residues. The CDR3 region is CASRSDRVGGETQYF. DNA for the CDR3: TGTGCCAGCAGATCCGACAGGGTTGGGGGGGAGACCCAGTACTTC. Supplemented by reference TRBV2 and TRBJ2-5, the full variable domain reads EPEVTQTPSHQVTQMGQEVILRCVPISNHLYFYWYRQILGQKVEFLVSFYNNEISEKSEIFDDQFSVERPDGSNFTLKIRSTKLEDSAMYFCASRSDRVGGETQYFGPGTRLLVL.

J is TRBJ2-5 and V is TRBV2; a possible D gene is TRBD1 (6 bases). Per germline, CDR1 SNHLY and CDR2 FYNNEI. This CDR3 has 14 amino acids. The V and J ends lost 6 bases and 5 bases respectively, with 16 bases between them. The CDR3 nucleotides read TGTGCCAGCAGGGACTTACAGGGACGGGAGACCCAGTACTTC. Amino acid sequence: CASRDLQGRETQYF.